This T cell receptor (beta chain) was obtained from a study of molecular identifiers for immune sequencing clone quantification. Whole-study context: RNA, taken in replicates from approximately 20,000 or 100,000 naive CD8 cells, was split five ways, with four sequenced.

Looked up from germline, CDR1 is SGHRS and CDR2 is YFSETQ. This CDR3 is built from 12 residues. V was trimmed by 4 bases and J by 4 bases, leaving 5 bases between them. Sorting selected naive CD8 T cells with a CD8+CD4-CCR7+CD45RA+ phenotype. Study-level results: Clonotypes topping 20 RNA copies carried over 97% of effector molecules but under 1% of naive ones.

Listed TCR primers, together with previously described methods, were used for the bulk TCR libraries. Each CDR3 protein is one row after TCRdb ran MiXCR on the PCR reads. The table has hundreds of thousands of distinct CDR3 sequences, about 25% seen once. A note on this clonotype: Its matching antigen is unknown. Because it lacks the conserved phenylalanine or tryptophan at the end, this CDR3 is likely a read error.

The specimen sequenced was naive CD8+ T cells from blood, with Jurkat cell RNA spiked in. Subset indicated: FACS-sorted CD8+CD4-CCR7+CD45RA+ naive T cells. This sequence joins TRBV5-1 and TRBJ2-2, with D uncertain. The sequence derives from a human donor in good health. Some libraries in this study had Jurkat cell RNA spiked in. CDR3 region: CASSGFTGELFL. The CDR3 DNA reads as TGCGCCAGCAGCGGGTTCACCGGGGAGCTGTTTCTT.